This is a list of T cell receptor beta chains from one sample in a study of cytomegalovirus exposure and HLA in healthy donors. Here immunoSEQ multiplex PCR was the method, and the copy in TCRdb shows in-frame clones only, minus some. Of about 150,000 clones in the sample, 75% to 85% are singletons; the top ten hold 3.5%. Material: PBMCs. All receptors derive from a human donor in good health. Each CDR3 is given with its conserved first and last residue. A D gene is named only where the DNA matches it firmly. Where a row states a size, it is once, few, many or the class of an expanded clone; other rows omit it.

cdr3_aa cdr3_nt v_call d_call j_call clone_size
CASSDIAYNEQFF TGTGCCAGCAGTGACATAGCCTACAATGAGCAGTTCTTC TRBV27 NA TRBJ2-1 NA
CATSTGGFPPGEAFF TGTGCCACCAGTACTGGAGGGTTCCCCCCCGGCGAAGCTTTCTTT TRBV15 NA TRBJ1-1 NA
CASSRRPQGRAFF TGTGCCAGCAGTCGCCGACCTCAGGGTAGAGCTTTCTTT TRBV6-5 NA TRBJ1-1 few
CASSLAPGRLGYEQYF TGTGCCAGCAGCCTAGCCCCAGGGAGGTTAGGATACGAGCAGTACTTC TRBV5-6 NA TRBJ2-7 NA
CASSLGGEANSPLHF TGCGCCAGCAGCTTAGGGGGGGAAGCAAATTCACCCCTCCACTTT TRBV5-1 NA TRBJ1-6 NA
CASSYSAGSYEQYF TGTGCCAGCAGTTACTCCGCAGGCTCCTACGAGCAGTACTTC TRBV6-5 NA TRBJ2-7 NA
CAWSLWGGNQPQHF TGTGCCTGGAGCCTGTGGGGGGGCAATCAGCCCCAGCATTTT TRBV30 NA TRBJ1-5 NA
CASSRTSGDHNEQFF TGTGCCAGTAGCAGGACTAGCGGGGACCACAATGAGCAGTTCTTC TRBV19 TRBD2 TRBJ2-1 once
CASSQVFDRVSNQPQHF TGCGCCAGCAGCCAAGTTTTTGACAGGGTTAGCAATCAGCCCCAGCATTTT TRBV4-3 TRBD1 TRBJ1-5 NA
CASSLGTGQETQYF TGCGCCAGCAGCCTGGGGACAGGGCAAGAGACCCAGTACTTC TRBV4-1 TRBD1 TRBJ2-5 NA
CASSSSGELYEQYF TGTGCCAGCAGTTCTAGCGGAGAACTCTACGAGCAGTACTTC TRBV27 TRBD2 TRBJ2-7 NA
CASSPSNEQFF TGTGCCAGCAGCCCTAGTAATGAGCAGTTCTTC TRBV7-9 NA TRBJ2-1 NA
CASSSRQGGTYEQYF TGTGCCAGCAGCTCCCGACAGGGGGGGACCTACGAGCAGTACTTC TRBV7-2 TRBD1 TRBJ2-7 NA
CASSPSGTNEQFF TGCGCCAGCAGCCCTAGCGGGACCAATGAGCAGTTCTTC TRBV4-1 TRBD2 TRBJ2-1 once
CASSLRQALGTSELFF TGTGCCAGTAGCCTCCGACAGGCCCTGGGAACTTCGGAACTGTTTTTT TRBV19 NA TRBJ1-4 few
CASSTPSPDRGYEQYF TGTGCCAGCAGTACTCCCTCCCCGGACAGGGGCTACGAGCAGTACTTC TRBV25-1 TRBD1 TRBJ2-7 NA
CASSLTVVGIYRVNTGELFF TGTGCCAGCAGTTTAACTGTGGTGGGTATTTACAGGGTGAACACCGGGGAGCTGTTTTTT TRBV27 NA TRBJ2-2 NA